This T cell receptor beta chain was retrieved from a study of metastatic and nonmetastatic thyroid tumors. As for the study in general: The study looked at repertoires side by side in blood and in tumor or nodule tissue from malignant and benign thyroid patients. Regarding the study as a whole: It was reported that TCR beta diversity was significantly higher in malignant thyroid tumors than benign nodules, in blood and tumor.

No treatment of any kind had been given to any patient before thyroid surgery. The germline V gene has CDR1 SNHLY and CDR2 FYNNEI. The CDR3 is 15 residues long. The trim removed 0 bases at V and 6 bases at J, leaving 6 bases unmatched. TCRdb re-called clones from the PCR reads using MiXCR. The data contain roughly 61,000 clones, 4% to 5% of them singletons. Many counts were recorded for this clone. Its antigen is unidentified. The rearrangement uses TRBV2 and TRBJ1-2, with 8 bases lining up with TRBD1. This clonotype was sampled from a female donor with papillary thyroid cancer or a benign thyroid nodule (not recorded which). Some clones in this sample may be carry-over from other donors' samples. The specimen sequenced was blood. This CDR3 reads CASSEAWQGAHGYTF. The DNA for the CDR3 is TGTGCCAGCAGTGAAGCGTGGCAGGGGGCGCATGGCTACACCTTC.